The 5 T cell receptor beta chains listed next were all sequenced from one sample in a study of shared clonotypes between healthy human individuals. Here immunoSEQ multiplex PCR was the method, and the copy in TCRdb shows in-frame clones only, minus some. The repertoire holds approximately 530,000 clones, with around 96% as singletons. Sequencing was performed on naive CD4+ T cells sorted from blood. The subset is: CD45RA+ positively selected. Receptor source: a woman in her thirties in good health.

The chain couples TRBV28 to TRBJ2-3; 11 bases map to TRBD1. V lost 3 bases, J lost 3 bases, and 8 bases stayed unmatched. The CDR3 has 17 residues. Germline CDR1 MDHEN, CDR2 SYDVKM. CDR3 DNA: TGTGCCAGCAGTTTGCCTCCGGGACAGGGGGGGACAGATACGCAGTATTTT. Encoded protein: CASSLPPGQGGTDTQYF.

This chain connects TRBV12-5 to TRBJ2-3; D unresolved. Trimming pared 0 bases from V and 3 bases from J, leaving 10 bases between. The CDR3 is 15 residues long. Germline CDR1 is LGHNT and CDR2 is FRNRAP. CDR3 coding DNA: TGTGCTAGTGGTTTGGTCAGGAGTGGGACAGATACGCAGTATTTT. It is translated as CASGLVRSGTDTQYF. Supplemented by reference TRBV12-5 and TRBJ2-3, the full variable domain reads DARVTQTPRHKVTEMGQEVTMRCQPILGHNTVFWYRQTMMQGLELLAYFRNRAPLDDSGMPKDRFSAEMPDATLATLKIQPSEPRDSAVYFCASGLVRSGTDTQYFGPGTRLTVL.

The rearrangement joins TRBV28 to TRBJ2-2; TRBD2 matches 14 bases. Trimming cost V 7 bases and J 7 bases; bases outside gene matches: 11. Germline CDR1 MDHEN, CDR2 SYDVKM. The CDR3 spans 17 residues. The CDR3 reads CASTGTGTSGGGGELFF. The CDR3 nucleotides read TGTGCCAGCACCGGGACAGGGACTAGCGGGGGTGGCGGGGAGCTGTTTTTT.

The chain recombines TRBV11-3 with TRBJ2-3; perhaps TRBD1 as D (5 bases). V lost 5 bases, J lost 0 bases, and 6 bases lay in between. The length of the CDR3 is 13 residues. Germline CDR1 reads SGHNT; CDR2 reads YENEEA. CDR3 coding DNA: TGTGCCAGCAGCCCAGGGAGCACAGATACGCAGTATTTT. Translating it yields CASSPGSTDTQYF.

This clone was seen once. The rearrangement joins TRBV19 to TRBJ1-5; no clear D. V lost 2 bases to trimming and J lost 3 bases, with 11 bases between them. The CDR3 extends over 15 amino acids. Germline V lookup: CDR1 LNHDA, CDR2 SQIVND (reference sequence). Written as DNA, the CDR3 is TGTGCCAGTAGTATATTACGTTTCCCCAATCAGCCCCAGCATTTT. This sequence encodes CASSILRFPNQPQHF.